A selection of T cell receptor beta chains follows, all from one sample in a study of blood T cell repertoires in COVID-19. TCRdb's table, derived via immunoSEQ multiplex PCR, lists solely in-frame clones and lacks some. The table records fewer than 200,000 clones, 80% to 90% of them present only once. Sequencing was carried out using peripheral blood. Receptors were obtained from an older woman with COVID-19, enrolled during active disease. Each CDR3 is given with its conserved first and last residue. The D gene is left open where the match is weak. For some rows the clone size is stated as once, few or many, or as a class when expanded; others skip it.

length: 13
V: TRBV6-2/TRBV6-3
size: few
D: TRBD1
J: TRBJ2-7
CDR3: CASSYRGGHEQYF
DNA: TGTGCCAGCAGTTACAGAGGGGGCCACGAGCAGTACTTC

length: 16
V: TRBV24-1
size: -
D: TRBD1
J: TRBJ2-2
CDR3: CATSDFRDSDTGELFF
DNA: TGTGCCACCAGTGATTTCCGGGACAGCGACACCGGGGAGCTGTTTTTT

length: 17
V: TRBV5-1
size: -
D: TRBD2
J: TRBJ2-1
CDR3: CASSASSGGSSYNEQFF
DNA: TGCGCCAGCAGCGCCTCTAGCGGGGGGAGCTCCTACAATGAGCAGTTCTTC

length: 15
V: TRBV5-1
size: -
D: -
J: TRBJ1-2
CDR3: CASSLSAASTYGYTF
DNA: TGCGCCAGCAGCTTGTCGGCAGCGTCGACCTATGGCTACACCTTC

length: 13
V: TRBV27
size: few
D: -
J: TRBJ1-2
CDR3: CASSSYRAYGYTF
DNA: TGTGCCAGCAGTTCTTACAGGGCCTATGGCTACACCTTC

length: 13
V: TRBV6-2/TRBV6-3
size: -
D: -
J: TRBJ2-7
CDR3: CASSRSLDYEQYF
DNA: TGTGCCAGCAGCCGCTCCCTAGACTACGAGCAGTACTTC

length: 13
V: TRBV5-1
size: few
D: -
J: TRBJ2-7
CDR3: CASSTRTAREQYF
DNA: TGCGCCAGCAGCACCCGGACAGCGAGGGAGCAGTACTTC

length: 15
V: TRBV19
size: -
D: TRBD1
J: TRBJ2-5
CDR3: CASSIGTGAQETQYF
DNA: TGTGCCAGTAGTATAGGGACAGGAGCCCAAGAGACCCAGTACTTC

length: 15
V: TRBV6-2/TRBV6-3
size: -
D: TRBD1
J: TRBJ1-5
CDR3: CASSYRTGVHQPQHF
DNA: TGTGCCAGCAGTTATCGAACAGGGGTACATCAGCCCCAGCATTTT

length: 14
V: TRBV15
size: -
D: TRBD2
J: TRBJ2-7
CDR3: CATSRGTSGYEQYF
DNA: TGTGCCACCAGCAGAGGGACTAGTGGCTACGAGCAGTACTTC

length: 15
V: TRBV19
size: -
D: TRBD1
J: TRBJ1-1
CDR3: CASSWGQGMNTEAFF
DNA: TGTGCCAGTAGTTGGGGACAGGGGATGAACACTGAAGCTTTCTTT

length: 14
V: TRBV5-1
size: -
D: -
J: TRBJ2-5
CDR3: CASSVLANQETQYF
DNA: TGCGCCAGCAGCGTCCTAGCAAACCAAGAGACCCAGTACTTC

length: 15
V: TRBV30
size: once
D: -
J: TRBJ2-3
CDR3: CAWSTANRLTDTQYF
DNA: TGTGCCTGGAGTACGGCGAACAGGCTCACAGATACGCAGTATTTT

length: 13
V: TRBV5-5
size: -
D: TRBD1
J: TRBJ2-1
CDR3: CASSQDRDNEQFF
DNA: TGTGCCAGCAGCCAGGACAGGGACAATGAGCAGTTCTTC

length: 13
V: TRBV28
size: -
D: TRBD1
J: TRBJ2-7
CDR3: CASRGQGKDEQYF
DNA: TGTGCCAGCAGAGGACAGGGAAAAGACGAGCAGTACTTC

length: 16
V: TRBV1
size: -
D: -
J: TRBJ2-7
CDR3: CTSSFPPGLDSYEQYF
DNA: TGCACCAGCAGCTTCCCCCCGGGACTAGACTCCTACGAGCAGTACTTC

length: 15
V: TRBV2
size: -
D: TRBD1
J: TRBJ2-3
CDR3: CASRPGQGVSDTQYF
DNA: TGTGCCAGCAGGCCGGGACAGGGGGTTTCAGATACGCAGTATTTT

length: 17
V: TRBV27
size: -
D: TRBD2
J: TRBJ2-1
CDR3: CASSSPRTSGGYNEQFF
DNA: TGTGCCAGCAGTTCCCCGAGGACTAGCGGGGGATACAATGAGCAGTTCTTC

length: 15
V: TRBV19
size: -
D: TRBD1
J: TRBJ1-5
CDR3: CASSILTTGDQPQHF
DNA: TGTGCCAGTAGTATTTTAACGACAGGGGATCAGCCCCAGCATTTT

length: 14
V: TRBV30
size: -
D: TRBD1
J: TRBJ1-3
CDR3: CAWRTGDSGNTIYF
DNA: TGTGCCTGGAGGACAGGGGACTCTGGAAACACCATATATTTT

length: 10
V: TRBV20-1
size: -
D: -
J: TRBJ1-2
CDR3: CSASWEGYTF
DNA: TGCAGTGCTAGTTGGGAGGGCTACACCTTC

length: 15
V: TRBV27
size: -
D: TRBD2
J: TRBJ2-2
CDR3: CASSLWGGVAGELFF
DNA: TGTGCCAGCAGTTTATGGGGGGGGGTGGCCGGGGAGCTGTTTTTT

length: 13
V: TRBV11-2
size: -
D: -
J: TRBJ1-5
CDR3: CASSLEGRQPQHF
DNA: TGTGCCAGCAGCTTGGAGGGGCGGCAGCCCCAGCATTTT

length: 15
V: TRBV9
size: -
D: -
J: TRBJ1-1
CDR3: CASSVTGKMNTEAFF
DNA: TGTGCCAGCAGCGTAACAGGGAAGATGAACACTGAAGCTTTCTTT

length: 16
V: TRBV4-1
size: -
D: TRBD2
J: TRBJ2-1
CDR3: CASSRTSGYSYNEQFF
DNA: TGCGCCAGCAGCCGGACTAGCGGTTATTCCTACAATGAGCAGTTCTTC

length: 13
V: TRBV30
size: few
D: -
J: TRBJ1-5
CDR3: CAWSVAGDQPQHF
DNA: TGTGCCTGGAGTGTAGCCGGGGATCAGCCCCAGCATTTT

length: 14
V: TRBV2
size: -
D: TRBD1
J: TRBJ1-4
CDR3: CASSYRDRNEKLFF
DNA: TGTGCCAGCAGTTATCGGGACAGAAATGAAAAACTGTTTTTT

length: 13
V: TRBV6-1
size: -
D: -
J: TRBJ1-2
CDR3: CASSETVSFGYTF
DNA: TGTGCCAGCAGTGAGACAGTTTCGTTTGGCTACACCTTC